These T cell receptor beta chains were read from a single sample in a study of blood T cells in healthy people across ages. Each CDR3 protein is one row after TCRdb ran MiXCR on the 5' RACE reads. The sample shows hundreds of thousands of distinct CDR3 sequences, about 25% of them seen only once. Sequenced sample: blood. Source of these receptors: a woman in her 70s in good health. Each CDR3 is given without its conserved first and last residue. Only part of the rows carry a size: once, few, many, or a class if the clone is expanded.

j_gene | abundance | v_gene | CDR3aa
TRBJ2-1 | NA | TRBV20-1 | SARDFRGREQF
TRBJ2-2 | NA | TRBV11-2 | ASSSTSGAGELF
TRBJ1-2 | many | TRBV12-3/TRBV12-4 | ASSPPGTIYGYT
TRBJ2-5 | NA | TRBV20-1 | SARGGQGVQETQY
TRBJ1-4 | NA | TRBV10-3 | AISEGSPEKLF
TRBJ1-4 | few | TRBV2 | ASSEQGSAREKLF
TRBJ2-2 | NA | TRBV15 | ATSGSWIPNTGELF
TRBJ1-5 | NA | TRBV7-6 | ASSPRPGGPQH
TRBJ2-1 | few | TRBV5-6 | ASSQGYNEQF
TRBJ1-2 | few | TRBV7-2 | ASSPPTGDYGYT
TRBJ2-1 | NA | TRBV2 | ASRKGPELHNEQF
TRBJ2-5 | NA | TRBV20-1 | SGEVRDRETQY
TRBJ2-6 | NA | TRBV28 | ASRSISGANVLT
NA | few | TRBV29-1 | SVDRSGGEQF
TRBJ1-2 | NA | TRBV12-3/TRBV12-4 | ASSPNTGARYGYT
NA | NA | TRBV29-1 | SGVTSGRGEQF
TRBJ2-3 | few | TRBV11-1 | ASRPRRLATDTQY
NA | NA | TRBV29-1 | SVTGQGISEQY
TRBJ2-3 | few | TRBV24-1 | ATSRYGNMGAQY
NA | few | TRBV7-9 | ASSLEERRDEQF
NA | NA | TRBV12-3/TRBV12-4 | ASSPGGGIYNEQF
TRBJ2-3 | few | TRBV28 | ASSLFRPQGTSGRDTQY
TRBJ2-5 | NA | TRBV12-3/TRBV12-4 | ASSFNEGLLREQY
TRBJ2-1 | many | TRBV3-1 | ASSQAPAEQF
TRBJ1-1 | NA | TRBV12-3/TRBV12-4 | ASSPRVAGKNTEAF
TRBJ1-2 | NA | TRBV4-1 | ASSQDYSSSTSFSYT
TRBJ2-2 | few | TRBV7-2 | ASSYTIAGELF
NA | NA | TRBV20-1 | SASNRGPRTQY
TRBJ2-7 | NA | TRBV28 | ASVTGGSPYEQY
TRBJ2-4 | NA | TRBV2 | ASSPQGRIQY
TRBJ1-2 | few | TRBV7-2 | ASSLEGAQYGYT
TRBJ2-7 | NA | TRBV24-1 | ATGRTGTYEQY
TRBJ2-2 | NA | TRBV20-1 | SASHGDSKTGELF
NA | NA | TRBV28 | ASSWRYEQY